The 15 T cell receptor beta chains given below trace back to one sample, sequenced in a study of graft-versus-host responses after intestinal transplantation. These receptors have no identified antigens. The data were produced by immunoSEQ multiplex PCR, yet TCRdb's version contains in-frame clones alone and is incomplete. The sample has tens of thousands of clones; about 93% are singletons. Source: unstimulated CD8+ T cells sorted from spleen or lymph node cells, taken before intestinal transplant. The receptors were gathered from a human donor who received an intestinal transplant.

J is TRBJ1-2 and V is TRBV6-1; 9 bases fit TRBD1. Germline values: CDR1 MNHNS, CDR2 SASEGT. CDR3 length: 18 residues. After removal of 0 bases from V and 4 bases from J, the junction contained 12 bases not matched to a gene. Here the CDR3 DNA reads TGTGCCAGCAGTGAAGCCCGGGACAGGGTCTCAGCTGCCTATGGCTACACCTTC. Translation: CASSEARDRVSAAYGYTF.

The V call is TRBV27, the J call TRBJ1-5; D not certain. V lost 0 bases and J 7 bases, leaving 10 bases between the germline ends. This CDR3 has 14 residues. Germline V gene data show CDR1 as MNHEY and CDR2 as SMNVEV (reference sequence). This CDR3 reads CASSLSSPFQPQHF. The CDR3 nucleotides are TGTGCCAGCAGTTTATCTTCCCCCTTCCAGCCCCAGCATTTT.

V gene TRBV7-2 combines with J gene TRBJ2-2; 8 bases are shared with TRBD2. V trimming: 7 bases; J trimming: 3 bases; junction bases outside the gene matches: 7. The CDR3 extends over 15 amino acids. Germline assignment: CDR1 SGHTA and CDR2 FQGNSA. The CDR3 DNA reads TGTGCCAGCAAAATAGCGGGGCCCTACACCGGGGAGCTGTTTTTT. It is translated as CASKIAGPYTGELFF. Filled out from reference TRBV7-2 and TRBJ2-2, the complete variable domain reads GAGVSQSPSNKVTEKGKDVELRCDPISGHTALYWYRQSLGQGLEFLIYFQGNSAPDKSGLPSDRFSAERTGGSVSTLTIQRTQQEDSAVYLCASKIAGPYTGELFFGEGSRLTVL.

This chain connects TRBV19 to TRBJ1-5, with a tentative D call TRBD1 (5 bases). This CDR3 has 15 residues. Deletions cut 3 bases from V and 5 bases from J, with 14 bases between. The germline V gene has CDR1 LNHDA and CDR2 SQIVND (reference sequence). The CDR3 DNA sequence: TGTGCCAGTAGTATTCAGGGACTATGGGATCAGCCCCAGCATTTT. Its protein is CASSIQGLWDQPQHF.

V and J are TRBV10-2 and TRBJ2-2; possibly TRBD1 for D (5 bases). The germline gives CDR1 WSHSY, CDR2 SAAADI. This CDR3 region has 15 residues. V dropped 5 bases and J dropped 0 bases, with 10 bases sitting between them. Here the CDR3 reads CASSLWGSNTGELFF. The CDR3, as DNA: TGCGCCAGCAGTTTGTGGGGCTCGAACACCGGGGAGCTGTTTTTT.

The chain recombines TRBV5-1 with TRBJ1-1, with TRBD1 matching over 8 bases. Germline V gives CDR1 SGHRS, CDR2 YFSETQ. The V and J ends lost 4 bases and 4 bases, in that order; junction bases with no gene match: 6. This CDR3 has 14 residues. The CDR3 nucleotides read TGCGCCAGCAGCCCTGGACAGGGATGCACTGAAGCTTTCTTT. Its protein product is CASSPGQGCTEAFF. The full variable domain, with the rest looked up from reference TRBV5-1 and TRBJ1-1, is KAGVTQTPRYLIKTRGQQVTLSCSPISGHRSVSWYQQTPGQGLQFLFEYFSETQRNKGNFPGRFSGRQFSNSRSEMNVSTLELGDSALYLCASSPGQGCTEAFFGQGTRLTVV.

The chain carries TRBV29-1 and TRBJ2-3; TRBD1 agrees at 7 bases. V gave up 7 bases and J gave up 5 bases; unmatched junction bases: 15. From germline, CDR1 is SQVTM and CDR2 ANQGSEA. This CDR3 has 15 amino acids. The CDR3 protein is CSASNTQGPGDTQYF. The CDR3 DNA follows: TGCAGCGCATCTAATACACAGGGGCCCGGAGATACGCAGTATTTT.

The chain combines TRBV11-1 with TRBJ2-7; possibly TRBD2 for D (5 bases). Trimming left V 5 bases short and J 3 bases short, with 14 bases between. The CDR3 loop spans 14 amino acids. The V gene's germline CDR1 is SGHAT and CDR2 FQDESV (reference sequence). CDR3 in amino acids: CASSNPGVIYEQYF. CDR3 in DNA: TGTGCCAGCAGCAACCCCGGGGTGATCTACGAGCAGTACTTC.

The chain carries TRBV5-6 and TRBJ2-1, with D possibly TRBD2 on 5 matching bases. Germline-derived CDR1 and CDR2 are SGHDT and YYEEEE. V gave up 5 bases and J gave up 6 bases, with 21 bases separating them. The CDR3 has 16 residues. The CDR3 nucleotides read TGTGCCAGCAGAGAGGGAACAGTATTAATGACCAATGAGCAGTTCTTC. It specifies CASREGTVLMTNEQFF.

This clone was counted only a few times. The chain carries TRBV7-9 and TRBJ2-2, with 7 bases lining up with TRBD1. This CDR3 has 16 amino acids. After removal of 6 bases from V and 0 bases from J, the junction contained 7 bases not matched to a gene. Germline V CDR1 and CDR2: SEHNR, FQNEAQ (reference sequence). The CDR3 DNA follows: TGTGCCAGCAGTACCACAGGGGAACCGAACACCGGGGAGCTGTTTTTT. Its protein is CASSTTGEPNTGELFF. Full variable domain (remainder filled in from reference TRBV7-9 and TRBJ2-2): DTGVSQNPRHKITKRGQNVTFRCDPISEHNRLYWYRQTLGQGPEFLTYFQNEAQLEKSRLLSDRFSAERPKGSFSTLEIQRTEQGDSAMYLCASSTTGEPNTGELFFGEGSRLTVL.

The chain has TRBV19 and TRBJ2-7; maybe TRBD1 (6 bases). Per the germline V gene, CDR1 is LNHDA and CDR2 is SQIVND (reference sequence). V lost 5 bases to trimming and J lost 3 bases, with 11 bases between them. The CDR3 is 13 residues long. CDR3 DNA sequence: TGTGCCAGTAGTGTCACAGGGTTCTACGAGCAGTACTTC. Amino acids: CASSVTGFYEQYF.

The J gene is TRBJ1-1, the V gene TRBV5-4; 8 bases fit TRBD1. V dropped 5 bases and J dropped 0; count of bases not matched to a gene: 3. The germline gives CDR1 SGHNT, CDR2 YYREEE (reference sequence). The CDR3 spans 14 residues. The CDR3 sequence: CASSRTGLNTEAFF. DNA of the CDR3: TGTGCCAGCAGTCGGACAGGGCTGAACACTGAAGCTTTCTTT.

This chain joins TRBV19 and TRBJ1-1; no clear D gene. Germline CDR1 is LNHDA and CDR2 is SQIVND (reference sequence). The CDR3 has 13 amino acids. Trimming stripped 8 bases from V and 0 bases from J, with 10 bases between. The CDR3 DNA reads TGTGCCAGTTCACGGTCGATGAACACTGAAGCTTTCTTT. It encodes CASSRSMNTEAFF.

The gene calls are TRBV6-5 and TRBJ1-1; 7 bases align to TRBD1. This CDR3 region has 16 residues. Germline V gene data show CDR1 as MNHEY and CDR2 as SVGAGI. V lost 2 bases and J lost 0; bases outside the gene matches: 6. CDR3 protein: CASSYLGTAMNTEAFF. The CDR3 DNA sequence: TGTGCCAGCAGTTACCTCGGGACAGCGATGAACACTGAAGCTTTCTTT.

The DNA for the CDR3 is TGTGCCAGCAGGACAGGGGGCGCGTCCTATAATTCACCCCTCCACTTT. As protein: CASRTGGASYNSPLHF. The chain has TRBV6-6 and TRBJ1-6; 10 nucleotides line up with TRBD1. Germline V CDR1 and CDR2: MNHNY, SVGAGI (reference sequence). This CDR3 spans 16 amino acids. Trimming removed 6 bases from V and 1 base from J; junction bases left unmatched: 3.